This T cell receptor beta chain emerged from a study of blood T cells in healthy people across ages. Turning to this clonotype: The antigen is unknown.

The CDR3 is 14 residues long. The V end was cut by 6 bases, the J end by 4 bases, with 14 bases between. Donor samples were obtained from healthy Caucasian individuals from Russia, aged 6 to 90. Each donor supplied approximately 10 milliliters of peripheral blood. Regarding the study as a whole: Significant beta diversity loss was already apparent by age approximately 37, declining roughly linearly.

Sample-barcoded 5' priming and a J-beta primer mix drove a second PCR of roughly 6 to 12 cycles. Each cDNA molecule received a tag from a template-switch adaptor that had 12 random nucleotides. One entry per CDR3 protein, called by TCRdb with MiXCR from the 5' RACE reads. In the table there are hundreds of thousands of distinct CDR3 sequences, around 30% of which are singletons. The sequence came from a woman aged 80 or older in good health. The sequencing input was blood. This sequence joins TRBV12-3 or TRBV12-4 and TRBJ2-3; maybe TRBD1 (6 bases). DNA of the CDR3: TGTGCCAGCAGATTTGGACAGCGAGCAGATACGCAGTATTTT. Amino acids: CASRFGQRADTQYF.